The sequence of this TCR beta chain was determined in a study of cytomegalovirus exposure and HLA in healthy donors. The study, taken as a whole, reports: Altogether, about 160 TCR beta chains were recorded as cytomegalovirus-associated.

Use of 60 Vbeta and 13 Jbeta primers characterized the PCR. Libraries were prepared by immunoSEQ multiplex PCR; TCRdb keeps only in-frame clonotypes and omits some of them. In the table there are around 150,000 clones, roughly 80% of which are singletons. Germline assignment: CDR1 SGDLS and CDR2 YYNGEE. This CDR3 is built from 17 residues. Concerning this clone itself: The antigen is undetermined.

The material sequenced was PBMCs. This rearrangement joins TRBV9 to TRBJ1-3; 7 positions match TRBD1. The J call is doubtful: the DNA matches TRBJ2-2 better. This receptor was taken from a woman between 25 and 40 years old in good health and CMV-seronegative. The CDR3 DNA follows: TGTGCCAGCAGCGTATTCTCGGGACAGTCCAACACCGGGGAGCTGTTTTTT. Its protein is CASSVFSGQSNTGELFF.